This TCR beta chain originates from a study of response to subunit inactivated influenza vaccine. On this clonotype itself: Its antigen is as yet unknown.

Notes on the study in general: Authors suggested few new T cells are recruited by each seasonal influenza vaccination.

TCRdb reanalysed the RT-PCR reads using MiXCR and keeps one entry per CDR3 protein. The table records hundreds of thousands of distinct CDR3 sequences, around 15% of them present only once. The CDR3 spans 13 residues. Germline CDR1 and CDR2: WNHNN and SYGVQD (reference sequence). V lost 6 bases and J 7 bases, leaving 15 bases between the germline ends. The sequence derives from a man between 50 and 59 years old who received an inactivated influenza vaccine. Here the sequenced sample was PBMCs from blood, taken roughly 2 weeks before vaccination. The genes are TRBV10-1 and TRBJ1-1, with unresolved D. In DNA form, the CDR3 reads TGCGCCAGCAGGTTGGGCGTGGATGGTGAAGCTTTCTTT. Translated: CASRLGVDGEAFF.